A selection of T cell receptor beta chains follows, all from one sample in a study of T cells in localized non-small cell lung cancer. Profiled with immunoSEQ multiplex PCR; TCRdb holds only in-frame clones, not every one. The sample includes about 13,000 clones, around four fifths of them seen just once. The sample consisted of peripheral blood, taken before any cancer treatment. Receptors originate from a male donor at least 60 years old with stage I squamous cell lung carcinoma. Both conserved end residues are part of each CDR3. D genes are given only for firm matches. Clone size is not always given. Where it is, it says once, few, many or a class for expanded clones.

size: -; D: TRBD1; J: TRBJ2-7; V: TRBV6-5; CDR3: CASRKGQGAYEQYF; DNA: TGTGCCAGCAGAAAGGGACAGGGGGCCTACGAGCAGTACTTC
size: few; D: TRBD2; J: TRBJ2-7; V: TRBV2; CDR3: CASSWELAGVSNEQYF; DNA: TGTGCCAGCAGTTGGGAACTAGCGGGAGTTAGTAACGAGCAGTACTTC
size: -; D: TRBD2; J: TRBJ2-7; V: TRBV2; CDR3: CASAPGTSYYEQYF; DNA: TGTGCCAGCGCCCCCGGGACTAGCTACTACGAGCAGTACTTC
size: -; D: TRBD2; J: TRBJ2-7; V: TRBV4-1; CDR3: CASSQGTSGSWEQYF; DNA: TGCGCCAGCAGCCAGGGGACTAGCGGGAGTTGGGAGCAGTACTTC
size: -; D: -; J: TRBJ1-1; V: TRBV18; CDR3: CASSLLQADTEAFF; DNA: TGTGCCAGCTCCCTACTACAGGCGGACACTGAAGCTTTCTTT
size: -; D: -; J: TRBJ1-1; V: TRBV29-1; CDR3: CSVRGQLNTEAFF; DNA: TGCAGCGTTAGAGGACAACTGAACACTGAAGCTTTCTTT
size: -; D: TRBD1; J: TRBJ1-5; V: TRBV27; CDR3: CASSAMTGGNQPQHF; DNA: TGTGCCAGCAGTGCAATGACAGGGGGCAACCAGCCCCAGCATTTT
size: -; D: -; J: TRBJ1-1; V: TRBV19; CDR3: CASRAKSGGVTEAFF; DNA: TGTGCCAGTAGGGCGAAGTCCGGGGGCGTAACTGAAGCTTTCTTT
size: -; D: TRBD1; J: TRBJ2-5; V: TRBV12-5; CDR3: CASGPPGQVETQYF; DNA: TGTGCTAGTGGTCCCCCGGGACAGGTAGAGACCCAGTACTTC
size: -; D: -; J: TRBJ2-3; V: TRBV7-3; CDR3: CASSPFGQRYTDTQYF; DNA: TGTGCCAGCAGCCCCTTTGGCCAGCGATACACAGATACGCAGTATTTT
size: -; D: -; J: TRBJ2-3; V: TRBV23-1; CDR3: CASRRACPDTQYF; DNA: TGCGCCAGCAGGCGGGCGTGCCCAGATACGCAGTATTTT
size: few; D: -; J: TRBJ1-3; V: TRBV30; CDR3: CAWQGQTNSGNTIYF; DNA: TGTGCCTGGCAGGGACAAACTAACTCTGGAAACACCATATATTTT
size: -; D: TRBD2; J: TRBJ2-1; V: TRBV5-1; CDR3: CASTTGGSSYNEQFF; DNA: TGCGCCAGCACAACGGGAGGCTCCTCCTACAATGAGCAGTTCTTC
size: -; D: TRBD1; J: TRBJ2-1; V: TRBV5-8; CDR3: CASSLVGQGVDEQFF; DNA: TGTGCCAGCAGCTTGGTGGGACAGGGGGTCGATGAGCAGTTCTTC
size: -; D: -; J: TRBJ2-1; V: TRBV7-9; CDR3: CASSSPQQTYNEQFF; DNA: TGTGCCAGCAGCTCCCCTCAACAGACCTACAATGAGCAGTTCTTC
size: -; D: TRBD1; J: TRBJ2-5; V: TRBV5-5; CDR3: CASSLAGQGARETQYF; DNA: TGTGCCAGCAGCTTGGCCGGGCAGGGGGCGCGGGAGACCCAGTACTTC
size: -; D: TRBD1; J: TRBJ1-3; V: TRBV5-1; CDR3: CASSHTTGDGNTIYF; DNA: TGCGCCAGCAGCCACACGACAGGGGATGGAAACACCATATATTTT